This TCR beta chain was sequenced for a study of T cells in Graves' hyperthyroidism and ophthalmopathy. The V end lost 2 bases, the J end lost 8 bases, and 17 bases lay between the germline ends. Germline CDR1 is SGHTS and CDR2 is YDEGEE. The CDR3 loop spans 15 amino acids. This clonotype was detected only once. Amplified regions were TCR beta CDR3 sequences from RNA transcripts. The HTBI primer set drove a first-round RT-PCR of the TCR CDR3. TCRdb reprocessed the multiplex PCR reads via MiXCR and lists one record per CDR3 protein. The sample holds roughly 40,000 distinct CDR3 sequences; roughly 50% are singletons and the top ten take 15% to 20%.

The rearrangement uses TRBV5-8 and TRBJ2-1; tentatively, D is TRBD1 or TRBD2 (5 bases each). The sequence came from a man aged 40-50 years with Graves' ophthalmopathy. Sequences were obtained from blood. The CDR3 nucleotides are TGTGCCAGCAGCTTTTCGGGGCGGCCTGCTGATGAGCAGTTCTTC. Translated: CASSFSGRPADEQFF.